The T cell receptor beta chain described here comes from a study of blood T cells in healthy people across ages. A J-beta primer mix and a sample-barcoded 5' primer were used in a second PCR of roughly 6 to 12 cycles. Every sample returned 2.5 million or more CDR3-containing paired-end reads. TCRdb analysed the 5' RACE reads with MiXCR anew, one entry per CDR3 protein. This sample has around 790,000 distinct CDR3 sequences, with 44% found just once. PBMCs numbering at least 7 million were isolated per sample. The authors extracted at least 6 micrograms of total RNA per sample. The sequence derives from a man in his fifties or sixties in good health. The source material was blood.

This chain's CDR3 is CASNDRAVQPQHF. CDR3 sequence (DNA): TGTGCCAGCAATGACAGGGCTGTTCAGCCCCAGCATTTT. V and J are TRBV6-2 or TRBV6-3 and TRBJ1-5, with 7 nucleotides matching TRBD1. V lost 7 bases to trimming and J lost 6 bases; unmatched junction nucleotides: 6. This CDR3 is built from 13 residues. Germline V gene sequence: CDR1 MNHEY, CDR2 SVGEGT.